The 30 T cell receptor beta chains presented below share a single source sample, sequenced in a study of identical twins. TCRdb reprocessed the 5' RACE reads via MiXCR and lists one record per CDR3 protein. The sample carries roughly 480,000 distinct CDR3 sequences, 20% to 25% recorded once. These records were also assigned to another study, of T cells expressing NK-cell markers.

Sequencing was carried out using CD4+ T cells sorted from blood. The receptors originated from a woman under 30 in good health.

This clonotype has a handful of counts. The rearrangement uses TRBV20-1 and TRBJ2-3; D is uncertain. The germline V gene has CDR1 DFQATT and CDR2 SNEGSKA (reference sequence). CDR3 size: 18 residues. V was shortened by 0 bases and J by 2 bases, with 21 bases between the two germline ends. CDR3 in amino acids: CSARDSGWAAPHTDTQYF. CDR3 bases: TGCAGTGCTAGAGATTCGGGTTGGGCGGCACCTCACACAGATACGCAGTATTTT.

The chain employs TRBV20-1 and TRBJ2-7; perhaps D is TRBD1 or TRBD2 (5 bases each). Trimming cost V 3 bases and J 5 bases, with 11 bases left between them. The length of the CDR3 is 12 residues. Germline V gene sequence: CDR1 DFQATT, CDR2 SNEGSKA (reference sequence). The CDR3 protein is CSASRGEDEQYF. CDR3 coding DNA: TGCAGTGCTAGTCGAGGGGAAGACGAGCAGTACTTC.

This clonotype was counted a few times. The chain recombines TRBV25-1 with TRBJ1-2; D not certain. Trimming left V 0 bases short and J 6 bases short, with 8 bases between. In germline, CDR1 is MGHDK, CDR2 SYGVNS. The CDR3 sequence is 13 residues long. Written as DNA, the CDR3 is TGTGCCAGCAGTGAATATATAGAGGATGGCTACACCTTC. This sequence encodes CASSEYIEDGYTF.

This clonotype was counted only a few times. This CDR3 is CASSPRGDPKNIQYF. CDR3 coding DNA: TGTGCCAGCAGCCCCAGAGGGGATCCCAAAAACATTCAGTACTTC. The J gene is TRBJ2-4, the V gene TRBV11-2; D may be TRBD1 or TRBD2 (5 bases each). V lost 5 bases and J 2 bases, leaving 13 bases between the germline ends. Germline V gene lookup returns CDR1 SGHAT and CDR2 FQNNGV. The CDR3 loop spans 15 amino acids.

CDR3 amino acids: CASSQEGVAKNIQYF. CDR3 nucleotides: TGCGCCAGCAGCCAAGAAGGGGTAGCCAAAAACATTCAGTACTTC. The V call is TRBV4-3, the J call TRBJ2-4, with D perhaps TRBD1 (5 bases). There are 15 residues in the CDR3. Trimming stripped 0 bases from V and 0 bases from J, with 6 bases between. Germline values: CDR1 LGHNA, CDR2 YSLEER.

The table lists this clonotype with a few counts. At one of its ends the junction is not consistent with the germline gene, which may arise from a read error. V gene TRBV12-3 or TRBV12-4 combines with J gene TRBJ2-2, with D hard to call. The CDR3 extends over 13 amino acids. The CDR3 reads CASSIARSGELFF. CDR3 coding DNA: TGTGCCAGCAGTATAGCCAGGAGCGGGGAGCTGTTTTTT.

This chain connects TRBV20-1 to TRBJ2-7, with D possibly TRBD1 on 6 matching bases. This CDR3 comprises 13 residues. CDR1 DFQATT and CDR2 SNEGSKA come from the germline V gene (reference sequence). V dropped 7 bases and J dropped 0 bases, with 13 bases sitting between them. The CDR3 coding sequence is TGCAGTGTCCTCCAGGGGAGCTCCTACGAGCAGTACTTC. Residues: CSVLQGSSYEQYF.

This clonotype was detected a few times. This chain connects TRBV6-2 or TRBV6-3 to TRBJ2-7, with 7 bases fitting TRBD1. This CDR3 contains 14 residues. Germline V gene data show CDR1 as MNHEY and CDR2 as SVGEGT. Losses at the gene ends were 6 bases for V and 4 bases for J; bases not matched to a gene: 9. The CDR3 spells CASRTTGNLYEQYF. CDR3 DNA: TGTGCCAGCAGAACGACAGGGAACTTATACGAGCAGTACTTC.

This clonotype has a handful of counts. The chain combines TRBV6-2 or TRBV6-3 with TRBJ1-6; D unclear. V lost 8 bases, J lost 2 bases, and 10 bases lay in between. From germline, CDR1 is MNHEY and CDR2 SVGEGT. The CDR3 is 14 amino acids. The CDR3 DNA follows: TGTGCCAGCCGTCGGGCCCCCTATAATTCACCCCTCCACTTT. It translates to CASRRAPYNSPLHF.

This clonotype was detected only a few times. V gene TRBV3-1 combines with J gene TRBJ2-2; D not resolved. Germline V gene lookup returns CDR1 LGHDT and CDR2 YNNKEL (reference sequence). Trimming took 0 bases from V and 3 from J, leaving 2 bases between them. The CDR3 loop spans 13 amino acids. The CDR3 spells CASSQDDTGELFF. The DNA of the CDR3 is TGTGCCAGCAGCCAAGATGACACCGGGGAGCTGTTTTTT. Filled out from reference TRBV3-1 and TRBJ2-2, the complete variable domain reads DTAVSQTPKYLVTQMGNDKSIKCEQNLGHDTMYWYKQDSKKFLKIMFSYNNKELIINETVPNRFSPKSPDKAHLNLHINSLELGDSAVYFCASSQDDTGELFFGEGSRLTVL.

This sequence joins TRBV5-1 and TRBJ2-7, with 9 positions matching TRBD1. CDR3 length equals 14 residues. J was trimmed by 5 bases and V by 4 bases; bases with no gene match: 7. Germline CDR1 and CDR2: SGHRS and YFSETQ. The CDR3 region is CASSPPGQGHEQYF. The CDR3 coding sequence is TGCGCCAGCAGCCCCCCGGGACAGGGACACGAGCAGTACTTC.

The CDR3 protein is CASNPTERGGKVSYNEQFF. In DNA, the CDR3 is TGTGCCAGTAACCCCACGGAGCGGGGGGGCAAGGTCTCCTACAATGAGCAGTTCTTC. The chain carries TRBV19 and TRBJ2-1; 10 bases are shared with TRBD2. Germline assignment: CDR1 LNHDA and CDR2 SQIVND (reference sequence). There are 19 residues in the CDR3. V was clipped by 7 bases and J by 0 bases; unmatched bases: 15.

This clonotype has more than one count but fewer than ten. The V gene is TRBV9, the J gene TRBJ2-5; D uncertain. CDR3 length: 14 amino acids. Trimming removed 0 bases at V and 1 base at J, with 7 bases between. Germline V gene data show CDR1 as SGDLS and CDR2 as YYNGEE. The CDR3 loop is CASSVGRSQETQYF. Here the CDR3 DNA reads TGTGCCAGCAGCGTAGGGCGGTCCCAAGAGACCCAGTACTTC.

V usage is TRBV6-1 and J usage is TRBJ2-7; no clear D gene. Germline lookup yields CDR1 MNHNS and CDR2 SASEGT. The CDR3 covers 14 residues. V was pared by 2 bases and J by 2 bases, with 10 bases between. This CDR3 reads CASSENILPYEQYF. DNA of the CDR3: TGTGCCAGCAGTGAAAACATACTCCCCTACGAGCAGTACTTC.

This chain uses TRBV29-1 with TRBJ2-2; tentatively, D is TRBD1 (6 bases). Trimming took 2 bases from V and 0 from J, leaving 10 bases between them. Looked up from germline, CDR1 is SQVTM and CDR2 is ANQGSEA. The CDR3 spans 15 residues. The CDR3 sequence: CSVEIGTTNTGELFF. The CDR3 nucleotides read TGCAGCGTTGAAATCGGGACAACGAACACCGGGGAGCTGTTTTTT.

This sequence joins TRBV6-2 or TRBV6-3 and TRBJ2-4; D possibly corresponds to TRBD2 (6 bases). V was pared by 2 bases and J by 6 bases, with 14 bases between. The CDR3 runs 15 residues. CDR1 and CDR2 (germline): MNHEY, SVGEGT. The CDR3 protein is CASSYGDSRGNIQYF. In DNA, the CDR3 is TGTGCCAGCAGTTACGGGGACTCGCGGGGAAACATTCAGTACTTC.

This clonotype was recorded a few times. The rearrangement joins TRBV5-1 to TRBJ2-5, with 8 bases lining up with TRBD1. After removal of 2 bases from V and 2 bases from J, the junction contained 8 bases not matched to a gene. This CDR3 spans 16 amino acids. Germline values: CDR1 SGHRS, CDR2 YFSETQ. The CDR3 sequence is CASSFQGASKQETQYF. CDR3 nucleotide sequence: TGCGCCAGCAGCTTCCAGGGGGCTAGCAAACAAGAGACCCAGTACTTC.

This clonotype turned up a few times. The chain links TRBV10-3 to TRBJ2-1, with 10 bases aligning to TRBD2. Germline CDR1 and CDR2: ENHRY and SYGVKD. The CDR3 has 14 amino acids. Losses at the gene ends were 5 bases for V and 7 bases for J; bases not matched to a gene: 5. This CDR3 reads CAISSGGDRNEQFF. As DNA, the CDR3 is TGTGCCATCAGTAGCGGGGGGGATAGGAATGAGCAGTTCTTC.

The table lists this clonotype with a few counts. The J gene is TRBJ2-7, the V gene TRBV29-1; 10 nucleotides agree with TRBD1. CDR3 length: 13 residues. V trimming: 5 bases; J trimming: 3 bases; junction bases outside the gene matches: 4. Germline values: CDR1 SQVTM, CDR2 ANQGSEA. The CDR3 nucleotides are TGCAGCGTTAGGGGACAGGGGATCTACGAGCAGTACTTC. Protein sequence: CSVRGQGIYEQYF.

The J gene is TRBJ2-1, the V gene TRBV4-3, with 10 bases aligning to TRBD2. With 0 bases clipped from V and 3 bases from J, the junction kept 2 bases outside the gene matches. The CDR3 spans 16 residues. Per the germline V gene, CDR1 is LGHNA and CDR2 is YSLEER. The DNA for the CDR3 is TGCGCCAGCAGCCAAGAAGTAGCGGGAGGCTACAATGAGCAGTTCTTC. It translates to CASSQEVAGGYNEQFF.

Written as DNA, the CDR3 is TGCGCCAGCACGACACAGGACCCGAACACCGGGGAGCTGTTTTTT. This codes for CASTTQDPNTGELFF. The rearrangement joins TRBV5-1 to TRBJ2-2; possible D gene TRBD1, 5 bases. CDR1 and CDR2 (germline): SGHRS, YFSETQ. V gave up 6 bases and J gave up 0 bases, with 12 bases separating them. This CDR3 is 15 amino acids long.

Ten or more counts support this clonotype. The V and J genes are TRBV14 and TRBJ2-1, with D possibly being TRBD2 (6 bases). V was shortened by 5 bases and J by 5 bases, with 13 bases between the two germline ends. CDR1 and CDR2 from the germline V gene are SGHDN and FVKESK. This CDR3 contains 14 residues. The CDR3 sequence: CASSEGLLNNEQFF. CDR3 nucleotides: TGTGCCAGCAGCGAGGGACTGCTGAACAATGAGCAGTTCTTC.

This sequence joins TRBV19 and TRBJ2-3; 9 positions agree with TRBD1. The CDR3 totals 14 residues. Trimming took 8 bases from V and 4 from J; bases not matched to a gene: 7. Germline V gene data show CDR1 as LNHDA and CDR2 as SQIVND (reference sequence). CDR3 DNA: TGTGCCAGTCACCGGGACAGGGACGCAGATACGCAGTATTTT. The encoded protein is CASHRDRDADTQYF.

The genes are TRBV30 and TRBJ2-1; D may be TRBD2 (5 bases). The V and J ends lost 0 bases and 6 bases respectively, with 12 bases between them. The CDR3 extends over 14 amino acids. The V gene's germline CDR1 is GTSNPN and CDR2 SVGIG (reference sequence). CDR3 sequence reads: CAWSVRLAVNEQFF. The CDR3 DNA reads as TGTGCCTGGAGTGTTCGTCTAGCAGTCAATGAGCAGTTCTTC.

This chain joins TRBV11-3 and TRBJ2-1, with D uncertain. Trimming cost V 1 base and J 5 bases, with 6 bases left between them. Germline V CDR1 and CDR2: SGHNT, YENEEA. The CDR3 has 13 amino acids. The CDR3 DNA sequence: TGTGCCAGCAGCTTAGTAAGGCACAATGAGCAGTTCTTC. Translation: CASSLVRHNEQFF.

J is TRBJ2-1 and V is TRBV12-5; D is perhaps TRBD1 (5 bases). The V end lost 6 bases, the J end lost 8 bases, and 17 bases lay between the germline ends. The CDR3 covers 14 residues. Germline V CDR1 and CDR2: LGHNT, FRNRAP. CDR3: CASGPTGAVYEQFF. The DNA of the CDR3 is TGTGCTAGTGGGCCAACAGGAGCCGTCTATGAGCAGTTCTTC.

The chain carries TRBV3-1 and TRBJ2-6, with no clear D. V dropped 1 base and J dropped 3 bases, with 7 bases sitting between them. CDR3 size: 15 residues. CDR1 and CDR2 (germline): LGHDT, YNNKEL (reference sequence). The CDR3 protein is CASSQAWGGANVLTF. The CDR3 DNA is TGTGCCAGCAGCCAAGCCTGGGGTGGGGCCAACGTCCTGACTTTC. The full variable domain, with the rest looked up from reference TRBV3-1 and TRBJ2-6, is DTAVSQTPKYLVTQMGNDKSIKCEQNLGHDTMYWYKQDSKKFLKIMFSYNNKELIINETVPNRFSPKSPDKAHLNLHINSLELGDSAVYFCASSQAWGGANVLTFGAGSRLTVL.

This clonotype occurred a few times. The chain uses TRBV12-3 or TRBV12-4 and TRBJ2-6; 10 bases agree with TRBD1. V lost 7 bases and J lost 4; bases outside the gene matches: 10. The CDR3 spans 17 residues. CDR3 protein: CASTIDRGLSGANVLTF. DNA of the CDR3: TGTGCCAGCACCATCGACAGGGGGCTATCGGGGGCCAACGTCCTGACTTTC.

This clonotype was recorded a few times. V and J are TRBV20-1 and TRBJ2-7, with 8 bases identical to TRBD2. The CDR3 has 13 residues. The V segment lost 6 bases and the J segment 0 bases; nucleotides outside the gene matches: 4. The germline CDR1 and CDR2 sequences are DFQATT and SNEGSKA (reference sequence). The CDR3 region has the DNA TGCAGTGCCGAGCGGGAGAGCTCCTACGAGCAGTACTTC. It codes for CSAERESSYEQYF.

The CDR3 reads CASSPAKRAAFF. CDR3 nucleotides: TGTGCCAGCAGCCCCGCCAAGCGGGCAGCTTTCTTT. J is TRBJ1-1 and V is TRBV7-2; D unresolved. V lost 5 bases, J lost 10 bases, and 14 bases lay in between. CDR3 length: 12 residues. Looked up from germline, CDR1 is SGHTA and CDR2 is FQGNSA.